This T cell receptor (beta chain) emerged from a study of shared clonotypes between healthy human individuals (dated by TCRdb to the early 2020s). For context, the study as a whole: The cohort comprised two women and a few men aged 18 to 49 years. For each donor, three plates each were used for CD4 naive and CD4 memory, two plates were used for CD8 naive, and one plate was used for CD8 memory. To estimate repertoire size and how much clonotype sharing occurs between individuals, the study deeply sequenced the blood TCR repertoires of several healthy adults. Different laboratories and diverse techniques were used to prepare libraries and sequence TCR repertoires, to increase sequencing depth and limit assay-specific biases. Leukapheresis yielded between about 0.85 and 10 billion PBMCs per donor. Study-level results and caveats: Sampling was restricted to blood, and TCR repertoires in tissues likely differ from the TCR repertoires found in blood. Pairwise subsampling led to the expectation that sequencing depth would affect the degree of clonotype sharing among donors. Even with the large sequencing depth, rarefaction of the sorted-subset datasets indicated that sequencing was incomplete. Naive subsets generally had larger estimated clonotype richness than memory subsets. The small number of donors limited the genetic and exposure-history diversity represented. Compared with non-shared clonotypes, the clonotypes found in all four sorted-subset donors had higher generation probabilities. Across a handful of donors, approximately 5% of naive CD4, approximately 3.6% of naive CD8, about 2% of memory CD4, and under 0.45% of memory CD8 clonotypes were shared.

Using the deep immunoSEQ assay, TCR CDR3 regions were amplified from genomic DNA by multiplex PCR. Genomic DNA extracted from each cell subset was distributed evenly over all wells of several immunoSEQ 96-well plates, and each plate served as one replicate. Each replicate PCR for sorted subsets received 200 ng genomic DNA, equal to roughly 30,000 T cell genomes. Purified libraries were quantified with a Qubit 3.0 fluorometer, sized on a Bioanalyzer 2100, and re-quantified with the KAPA Library Quantification kit. Each immunoSEQ 96-well plate was sequenced on its own single-read 150-cycle Illumina NextSeq 550 flow cell. Per the authors' processing: Because the immunoSEQ output held only junctional sequences and lacked quality scores, the filtering could not match the filtering applied to full-length reads. Sequences were annotated with PyIR, a Python wrapper for IgBLAST v1.9, and V/J genes and CDR3 were assigned using IMGT germline references. Any read was removed if the V/J assignment was weak (E-value above 1e-6), the CDR3 was missing, or the read contained stop codons, out-of-frame junctions, or ambiguous translated residues. V3J clonotypes were defined as sequences sharing the same inferred V gene, J gene, and CDR3 amino acid sequence. Percentage overlap between repertoires was calculated by dividing the number of shared unique clonotypes by the size of the smaller repertoire. Three approaches were used to assess repertoire richness: RTK rarefaction, the Chao1 estimator, and Recon v2.1 estimates of unobserved clonotypes. Generation probabilities for all TCRbeta clonotypes obtained by the gDNA method from a handful of donors were computed using OLGA. TCRdb carries this immuneACCESS record with in-frame sequences only. Its versions omit some clonotypes, under half of them owing to an unresolved V gene in the studies checked, with the rest unexplained. That table is the source of V, J and clone size, and D and trimming were worked out from the DNA. For this sample there are some 600,000 clones; approximately 96% appear just once. The ten largest clones represent roughly 0.1% of the sample.

CD8 naive samples were obtained by positive selection for CCR7 among CD45RO-negative cells, yielding a CD45RA+CCR7+ population from which TemRA cells were excluded. The donors were healthy, HIV-negative adults with no recently reported acute infections or vaccinations. All donors were Caucasian adults living in Nashville, Tennessee, USA. Blood was obtained by leukapheresis, after which PBMCs were separated by Ficoll-Histopaque density gradient centrifugation and cryopreserved in liquid nitrogen vapor phase. Analytical flow cytometry was used to check the purity and quantity of each magnetically sorted T cell population. Genomic DNA was isolated from every sorted fraction and measured by UV absorbance on a Nanodrop 2000c. The CDR3, from cysteine to phenylalanine, totals 16 residues. The kept DNA is CDR3 alone, 48 bases in frame from the first base. At the junction V is shortened by 4 bases and J by 0 bases; bases outside the gene matches: 5. The germline V gene supplies CDR1 SNHLY and CDR2 FYNNEI.

About this clone itself: Its antigen is unknown. No per-base quality is available; no much larger clone lies one base away.

The clonotype was recovered from a woman in her thirties in good health. This chain is built from TRBV2 and TRBJ2-1; 8 bases in the junction line up with TRBD2. Source material: naive CD8+ T cells sorted from blood. The cell subset or site label, as the study defines it: CD45RA+CCR7+. The CDR3 region reads CASSVTSASSYNEQFF. The bases read TGTGCCAGCAGTGTGACTAGCGCGAGCTCCTACAATGAGCAGTTCTTC. Beyond the CDR3, the reference TRBV2 and TRBJ2-1 genes provide the residues; the full variable domain reads: EPEVTQTPSHQVTQMGQEVILRCVPISNHLYFYWYRQILGQKVEFLVSFYNNEISEKSEIFDDQFSVERPDGSNFTLKIRSTKLEDSAMYFCASSVTSASSYNEQFFGPGTRLTVL.